This is a list of T cell receptor beta chains from one sample in a study of early T cells in non-severe SARS-CoV-2 infection. TCRdb ran MiXCR on the 5' RACE reads and lists one entry per CDR3 protein. The table records roughly 75,000 distinct CDR3 sequences, 16% of them present only once. Material for sequencing was whole blood. The origin of the receptors is an adult who was a healthcare worker with PCR-confirmed SARS-CoV-2 infection or an uninfected control (not recorded which). CDR3s include the opening cysteine and the closing phenylalanine or tryptophan. A D gene is named only where the DNA matches it firmly. Clone size, where shown, is once, few, many, or a class for clones that have expanded.

D: NA; J: TRBJ2-4; V: TRBV11-2; length: 14; size: few; CDR3: CASSLRWQGDIQYF; DNA: TGTGCCAGCAGCTTACGGTGGCAGGGAGACATTCAGTACTTC
D: NA; J: TRBJ2-2; V: TRBV19; length: 14; size: few; CDR3: CASSITGSTGELFF; DNA: TGTGCCAGTAGTATTACAGGGTCCACCGGGGAGCTGTTTTTT
D: TRBD1; J: TRBJ1-2; V: TRBV28; length: 14; size: many; CDR3: CASSLRTGADGYTF; DNA: TGTGCCAGCAGTTTGCGGACAGGGGCGGATGGCTACACCTTC
D: TRBD1; J: TRBJ2-2; V: TRBV3-1; length: 16; size: NA; CDR3: CASSPRQGGNTGELFF; DNA: TGTGCCAGCAGCCCTCGACAGGGGGGTAACACCGGGGAGCTGTTTTTT
D: TRBD2; J: TRBJ2-5; V: TRBV28; length: 15; size: few; CDR3: CASSLQRGLLETQYF; DNA: TGTGCCAGCAGTTTACAGCGGGGCCTGCTGGAGACCCAGTACTTC
D: TRBD1; J: TRBJ2-2; V: TRBV7-9; length: 16; size: few; CDR3: CASSPRTGAFTGELFF; DNA: TGTGCCAGCAGCCCGCGGACAGGGGCCTTCACCGGGGAGCTGTTTTTT
D: NA; J: TRBJ1-1; V: TRBV7-6; length: 16; size: few; CDR3: CASSSIPGPMNTEAFF; DNA: TGTGCCAGCAGCTCGATACCGGGACCCATGAACACTGAAGCTTTCTTT
D: TRBD2; J: TRBJ2-3; V: TRBV7-8; length: 18; size: NA; CDR3: CASSLASLGAGDTDTQYF; DNA: TGTGCCAGCAGCTTAGCGTCCCTAGGGGCGGGGGACACAGATACGCAGTATTTT
D: TRBD1; J: TRBJ1-1; V: TRBV29-1; length: 14; size: NA; CDR3: CSVERGLSNTEAFF; DNA: TGCAGCGTTGAAAGGGGGCTTTCGAACACTGAAGCTTTCTTT
D: TRBD2; J: TRBJ2-1; V: TRBV2; length: 14; size: few; CDR3: CASIGLAGPNEQFF; DNA: TGTGCCAGCATAGGACTAGCGGGCCCCAATGAGCAGTTCTTC
D: NA; J: TRBJ2-6; V: TRBV19; length: 16; size: few; CDR3: CATRWGGSSGANVLTF; DNA: TGTGCCACCAGGTGGGGTGGTTCCTCTGGGGCCAACGTCCTGACTTTC
D: TRBD2; J: TRBJ2-5; V: TRBV12-3/TRBV12-4; length: 13; size: few; CDR3: CASSLAGVETQYF; DNA: TGTGCCAGCAGTTTGGCGGGAGTAGAGACCCAGTACTTC
D: NA; J: TRBJ1-1; V: TRBV4-1; length: 13; size: few; CDR3: CASSQDVDTEAFF; DNA: TGCGCCAGCAGCCAGGATGTGGACACTGAAGCTTTCTTT
D: TRBD1; J: TRBJ1-3; V: TRBV6-5; length: 15; size: NA; CDR3: CASSPLTGRGNTIYF; DNA: TGTGCCAGCAGCCCCCTGACAGGGAGGGGAAACACCATATATTTT
D: NA; J: TRBJ1-1; V: TRBV2; length: 11; size: NA; CDR3: CASREVTEAFF; DNA: TGTGCCAGCAGAGAAGTGACTGAAGCTTTCTTT
D: NA; J: TRBJ2-5; V: TRBV10-3; length: 16; size: few; CDR3: CAISEAGQTSQETQYF; DNA: TGTGCCATCAGTGAGGCGGGACAGACTTCTCAAGAGACCCAGTACTTC
D: NA; J: TRBJ2-5; V: TRBV18; length: 13; size: NA; CDR3: CASSPGGPETQYF; DNA: TGTGCCAGCTCACCAGGGGGGCCAGAGACCCAGTACTTC
D: TRBD1; J: TRBJ2-7; V: TRBV10-2; length: 13; size: many; CDR3: CASRGTATYEQYF; DNA: TGCGCCAGCAGAGGGACAGCGACCTACGAGCAGTACTTC
D: NA; J: TRBJ2-7; V: TRBV11-2; length: 13; size: many; CDR3: CASSLDPGREQYF; DNA: TGTGCCAGCAGCTTAGATCCGGGGAGGGAGCAGTACTTC
D: NA; J: TRBJ2-3; V: TRBV7-9; length: 15; size: NA; CDR3: CASSDKPGHTDTQYF; DNA: TGTGCCAGCAGCGATAAGCCGGGCCACACAGATACGCAGTATTTT
D: NA; J: TRBJ2-5; V: TRBV5-1; length: 14; size: NA; CDR3: CASSFKGISETQYF; DNA: TGCGCCAGCAGCTTTAAGGGGATCTCGGAGACCCAGTACTTC
D: TRBD2; J: TRBJ2-2; V: TRBV6-6; length: 19; size: few; CDR3: CASSRGLAGGSRNTGELFF; DNA: TGTGCCAGCAGTCGAGGACTAGCGGGGGGTAGTAGAAACACCGGGGAGCTGTTTTTT
D: TRBD1; J: TRBJ2-1; V: TRBV25-1; length: 15; size: many; CDR3: CASSEPQGAHNEQFF; DNA: TGTGCCAGCAGTGAACCACAGGGGGCTCACAATGAGCAGTTCTTC
D: NA; J: TRBJ2-5; V: TRBV21-1; length: 15; size: few; CDR3: CASSKHPVGRKTQYF; DNA: TGTGCCAGCAGCAAACACCCGGTCGGCAGAAAGACCCAGTACTTC
D: TRBD1; J: TRBJ2-3; V: TRBV11-2; length: 15; size: many; CDR3: CASSSGTGMGDTQYF; DNA: TGTGCCAGCAGCTCCGGGACAGGGATGGGAGATACGCAGTATTTT
D: NA; J: TRBJ1-1; V: TRBV12-3/TRBV12-4; length: 13; size: many; CDR3: CASSIRPEREAFF; DNA: TGTGCCAGCAGTATCCGGCCCGAGAGGGAAGCTTTCTTT
D: NA; J: TRBJ2-2; V: TRBV5-1; length: 15; size: NA; CDR3: CASRLDSANTGELFF; DNA: TGCGCCAGCCGTCTGGACAGCGCGAACACCGGGGAGCTGTTTTTT
D: NA; J: TRBJ1-5; V: TRBV7-2; length: 13; size: NA; CDR3: CASSLESGQPQHF; DNA: TGTGCCAGCAGCTTAGAGTCGGGTCAGCCCCAGCATTTT
D: NA; J: TRBJ2-3; V: TRBV6-1; length: 16; size: NA; CDR3: CASSSPHGSTGDTQYF; DNA: TGTGCCAGCAGTTCCCCTCATGGGTCCACAGGAGATACGCAGTATTTT
D: NA; J: TRBJ2-7; V: TRBV10-2; length: 13; size: many; CDR3: CASSPGVAFEQYF; DNA: TGCGCCAGCAGCCCAGGGGTAGCGTTCGAGCAGTACTTC
D: NA; J: TRBJ2-7; V: TRBV18; length: 16; size: many; CDR3: CASSRLGGVKVYEQYF; DNA: TGTGCCAGCTCCCGGCTCGGGGGCGTAAAGGTCTACGAGCAGTACTTC
D: NA; J: TRBJ2-1; V: TRBV5-1; length: 12; size: once; CDR3: CASSEAVNEQFF; DNA: TGCGCCAGCAGCGAAGCGGTAAATGAGCAGTTCTTC
D: TRBD1; J: TRBJ2-7; V: TRBV11-2; length: 15; size: NA; CDR3: CASSSRTGSSYEQYF; DNA: TGTGCCAGCAGCTCCCGGACAGGGAGCTCCTACGAGCAGTACTTC
D: NA; J: TRBJ1-5; V: TRBV2; length: 12; size: NA; CDR3: CASSPSGLSRHF; DNA: TGTGCCAGCAGTCCCTCCGGCCTGTCTAGGCATTTT
D: NA; J: TRBJ1-6; V: TRBV2; length: 15; size: few; CDR3: CASSVVAGANSPLHF; DNA: TGTGCCAGCAGTGTTGTGGCAGGGGCCAATTCACCCCTCCACTTT
D: TRBD1; J: TRBJ2-5; V: TRBV29-1; length: 14; size: few; CDR3: CSVDAGQDQETQYF; DNA: TGCAGCGTTGACGCCGGACAGGACCAAGAGACCCAGTACTTC
D: NA; J: TRBJ2-3; V: TRBV20-1; length: 14; size: NA; CDR3: CSARDGGVADTQYF; DNA: TGCAGTGCTAGAGATGGGGGAGTGGCAGATACGCAGTATTTT
D: TRBD1; J: TRBJ1-1; V: TRBV7-3; length: 14; size: few; CDR3: CASSLTDRGKEAFF; DNA: TGTGCCAGCAGCCTGACGGACAGGGGAAAGGAAGCTTTCTTT
D: NA; J: TRBJ2-7; V: TRBV5-1; length: 15; size: NA; CDR3: CASSLEGQGVGEQYF; DNA: TGCGCCAGCAGCTTGGAGGGGCAGGGCGTCGGCGAGCAGTACTTC
D: TRBD1; J: TRBJ2-7; V: TRBV12-3/TRBV12-4; length: 14; size: NA; CDR3: CASSPGDRTYEQYF; DNA: TGTGCCAGCAGTCCCGGGGACAGAACCTACGAGCAGTACTTC
D: NA; J: TRBJ1-1; V: TRBV11-2; length: 14; size: many; CDR3: CASSLGGPNTEAFF; DNA: TGTGCCAGCAGCCTGGGGGGACCGAACACTGAAGCTTTCTTT
D: NA; J: TRBJ1-2; V: TRBV20-1; length: 15; size: few; CDR3: CSARDAVKPIYGYTF; DNA: TGCAGTGCTAGAGATGCCGTCAAACCGATTTATGGCTACACCTTC
D: NA; J: TRBJ2-6; V: TRBV2; length: 18; size: few; CDR3: CASRGGQTRLSGANVLTF; DNA: TGTGCCAGCAGAGGTGGACAGACCCGGCTCTCTGGGGCCAACGTCCTGACTTTC